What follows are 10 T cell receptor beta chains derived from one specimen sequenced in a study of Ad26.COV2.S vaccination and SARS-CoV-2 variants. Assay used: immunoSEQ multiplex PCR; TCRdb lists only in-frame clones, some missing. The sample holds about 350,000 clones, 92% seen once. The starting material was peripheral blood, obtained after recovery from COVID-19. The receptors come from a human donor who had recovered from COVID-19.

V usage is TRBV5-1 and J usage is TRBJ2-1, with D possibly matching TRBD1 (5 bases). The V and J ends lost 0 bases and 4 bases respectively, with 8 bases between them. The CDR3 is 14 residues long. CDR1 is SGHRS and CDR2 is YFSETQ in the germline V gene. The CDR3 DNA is TGCGCCAGCAGCTTGGTGGGGCAGTACAATGAGCAGTTCTTC. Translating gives CASSLVGQYNEQFF.

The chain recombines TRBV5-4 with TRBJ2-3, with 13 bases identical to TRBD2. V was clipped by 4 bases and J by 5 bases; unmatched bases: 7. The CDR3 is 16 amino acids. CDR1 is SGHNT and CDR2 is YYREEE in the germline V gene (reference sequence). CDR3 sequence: CASSRGLAGIEDTQYF. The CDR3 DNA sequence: TGTGCCAGCAGCCGGGGACTAGCGGGGATAGAAGATACGCAGTATTTT.

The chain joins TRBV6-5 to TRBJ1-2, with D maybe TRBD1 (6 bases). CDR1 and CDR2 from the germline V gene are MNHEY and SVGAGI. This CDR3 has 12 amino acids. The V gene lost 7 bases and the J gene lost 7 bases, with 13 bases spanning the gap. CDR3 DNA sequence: TGTGCCAGCACCATGGACAGAGGTGGCTACACCTTC. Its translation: CASTMDRGGYTF.

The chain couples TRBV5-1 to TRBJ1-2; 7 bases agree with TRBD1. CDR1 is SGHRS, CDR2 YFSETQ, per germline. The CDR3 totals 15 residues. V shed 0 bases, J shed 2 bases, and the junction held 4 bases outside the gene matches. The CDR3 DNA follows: TGCGCCAGCAGCTTGGAGGGACAGCGAAACTATGGCTACACCTTC. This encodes CASSLEGQRNYGYTF.

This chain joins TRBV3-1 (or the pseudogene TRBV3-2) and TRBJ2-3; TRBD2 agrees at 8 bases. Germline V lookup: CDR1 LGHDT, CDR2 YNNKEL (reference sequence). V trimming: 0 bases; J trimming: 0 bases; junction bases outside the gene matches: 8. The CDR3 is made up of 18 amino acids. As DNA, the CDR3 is TGTGCCAGCAGCCAAGATCGCCAACTAGCGGTTAGCACAGATACGCAGTATTTT. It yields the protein CASSQDRQLAVSTDTQYF.

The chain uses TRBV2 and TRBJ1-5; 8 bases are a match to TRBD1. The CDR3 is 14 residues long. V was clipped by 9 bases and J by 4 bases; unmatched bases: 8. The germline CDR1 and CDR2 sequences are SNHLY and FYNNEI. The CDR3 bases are TGTGCCAGTGGACAGGGAACGGCGAATCAGCCCCAGCATTTT. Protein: CASGQGTANQPQHF.

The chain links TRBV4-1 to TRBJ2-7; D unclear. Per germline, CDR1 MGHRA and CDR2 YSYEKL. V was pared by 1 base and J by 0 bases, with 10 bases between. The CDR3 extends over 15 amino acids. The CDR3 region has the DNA TGCGCCAGCAGCCAAGTTGGCCGGAGCTCCTACGAGCAGTACTTC. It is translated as CASSQVGRSSYEQYF.

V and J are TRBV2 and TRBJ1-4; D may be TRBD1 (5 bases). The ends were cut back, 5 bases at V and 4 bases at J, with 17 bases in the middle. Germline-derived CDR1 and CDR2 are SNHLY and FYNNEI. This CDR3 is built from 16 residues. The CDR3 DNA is TGTGCCAGCAGTACAATCTCCAGGGCTCGTAATGAAAAACTGTTTTTT. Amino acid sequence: CASSTISRARNEKLFF.

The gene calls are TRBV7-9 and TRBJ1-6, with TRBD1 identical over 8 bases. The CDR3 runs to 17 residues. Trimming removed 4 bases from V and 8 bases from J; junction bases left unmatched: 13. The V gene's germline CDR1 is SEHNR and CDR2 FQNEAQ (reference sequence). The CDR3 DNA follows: TGTGCCAGCAGCTCCCACGAGGTAGCAGGGGGCTATTCACCCCTCCACTTT. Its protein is CASSSHEVAGGYSPLHF.

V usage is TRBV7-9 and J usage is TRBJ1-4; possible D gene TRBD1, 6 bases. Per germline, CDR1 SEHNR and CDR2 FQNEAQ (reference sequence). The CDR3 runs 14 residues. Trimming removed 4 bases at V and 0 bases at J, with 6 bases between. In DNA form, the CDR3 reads TGTGCCAGCAGCTCAGGGGCAACTAATGAAAAACTGTTTTTT. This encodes CASSSGATNEKLFF.